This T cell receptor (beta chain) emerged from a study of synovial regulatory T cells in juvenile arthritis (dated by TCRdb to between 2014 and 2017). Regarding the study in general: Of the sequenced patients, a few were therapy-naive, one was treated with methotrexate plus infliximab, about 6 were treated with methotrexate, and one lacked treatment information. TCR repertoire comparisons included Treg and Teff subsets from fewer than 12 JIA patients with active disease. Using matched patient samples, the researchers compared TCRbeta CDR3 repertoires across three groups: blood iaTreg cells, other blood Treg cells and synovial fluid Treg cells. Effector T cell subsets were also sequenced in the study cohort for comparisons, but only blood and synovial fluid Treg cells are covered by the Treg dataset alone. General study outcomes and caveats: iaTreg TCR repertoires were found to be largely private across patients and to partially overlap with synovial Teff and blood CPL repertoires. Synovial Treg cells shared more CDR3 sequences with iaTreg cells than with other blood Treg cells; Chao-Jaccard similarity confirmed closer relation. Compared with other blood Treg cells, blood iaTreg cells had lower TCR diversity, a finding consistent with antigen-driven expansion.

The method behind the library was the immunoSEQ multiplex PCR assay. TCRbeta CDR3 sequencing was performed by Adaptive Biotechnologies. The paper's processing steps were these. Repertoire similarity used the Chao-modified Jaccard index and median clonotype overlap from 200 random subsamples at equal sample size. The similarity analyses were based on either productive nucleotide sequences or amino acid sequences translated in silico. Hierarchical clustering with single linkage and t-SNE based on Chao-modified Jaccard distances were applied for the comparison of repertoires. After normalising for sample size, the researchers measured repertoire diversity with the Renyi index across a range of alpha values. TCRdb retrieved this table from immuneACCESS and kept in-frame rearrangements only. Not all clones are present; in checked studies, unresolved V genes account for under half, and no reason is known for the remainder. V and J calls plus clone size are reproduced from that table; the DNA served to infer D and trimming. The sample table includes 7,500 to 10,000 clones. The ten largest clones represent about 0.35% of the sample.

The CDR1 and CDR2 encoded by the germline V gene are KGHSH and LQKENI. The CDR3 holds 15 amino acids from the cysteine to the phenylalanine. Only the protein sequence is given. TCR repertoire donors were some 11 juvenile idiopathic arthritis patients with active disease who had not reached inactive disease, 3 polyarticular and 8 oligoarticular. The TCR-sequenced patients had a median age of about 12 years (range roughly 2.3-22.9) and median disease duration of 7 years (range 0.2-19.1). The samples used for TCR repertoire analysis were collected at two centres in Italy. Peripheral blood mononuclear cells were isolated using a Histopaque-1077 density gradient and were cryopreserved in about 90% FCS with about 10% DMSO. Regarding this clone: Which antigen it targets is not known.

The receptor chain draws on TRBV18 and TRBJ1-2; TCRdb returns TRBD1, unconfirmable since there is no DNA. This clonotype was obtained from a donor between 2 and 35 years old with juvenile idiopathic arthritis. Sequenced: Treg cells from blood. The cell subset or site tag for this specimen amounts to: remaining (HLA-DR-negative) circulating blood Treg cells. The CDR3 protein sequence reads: CASSPEQGRNYGYTF.